The table lists the clone carrying this T cell receptor beta chain with many counts. Each single cDNA molecule received a unique molecular identifier. TCRdb reprocessed the 5' RACE reads via MiXCR and lists one record per CDR3 protein. The table lists about 60,000 distinct CDR3 sequences, roughly 12% of them singletons. These data originate in a study of early T cells in non-severe SARS-CoV-2 infection. V lost 3 bases and J lost 1, with 12 bases in between. The CDR3 extends over 15 amino acids. Specimen: whole blood. The V and J genes are TRBV12-3 or TRBV12-4 and TRBJ1-1; D gene uncertain. The sequence came from an adult who was a healthcare worker with PCR-confirmed SARS-CoV-2 infection or an uninfected control (not recorded which). CDR3 amino acids: CASSFPGRKNTEAFF. CDR3 nucleotide sequence: TGTGCCAGCAGTTTTCCCGGCAGGAAGAACACTGAAGCTTTCTTT.